The rows below give T cell receptor beta chains drawn from one sample of a study of lymphopenia after photon versus proton radiotherapy. Profiling relied on immunoSEQ multiplex PCR, and the TCRdb table lists in-frame clones only, not all of them. The sample holds around 20,000 clones, 84% seen once. The sequencing used peripheral blood, collected from a patient treated with photon-based radiotherapy. Receptors originate from a woman aged 45-65 years with pancreatic cancer. The CDR3 runs from the conserved cysteine through the conserved F or W. The order of the fields is clone size, J gene, V gene, D gene, CDR3 DNA, CDR3 protein. A D gene is named only where the DNA matches it firmly. Clone size appears in some rows only: once, few, many, or a class for an expanded clone.

size: .
J: TRBJ2-3
V: TRBV10-3
D: .
DNA: TGTGCCATCAGCCTAGGAGTCACAGATACGCAGTATTTT
CDR3: CAISLGVTDTQYF

size: .
J: TRBJ2-7
V: TRBV6-5
D: .
DNA: TGTGCCAGCAGGCGGACCCGAGTCGGCGAGCAGTACTTC
CDR3: CASRRTRVGEQYF

size: .
J: TRBJ2-7
V: TRBV7-9
D: .
DNA: TGTGCCAGCAGCCCGGACAGTGGCCAAAACTCCTACGAGCAGTACTTC
CDR3: CASSPDSGQNSYEQYF

size: .
J: TRBJ1-1
V: TRBV7-2
D: TRBD1
DNA: TGTGCCAGCAGCTTCTCCAGGGGGCAGAACACTGAAGCTTTCTTT
CDR3: CASSFSRGQNTEAFF

size: .
J: TRBJ1-2
V: TRBV28
D: TRBD1
DNA: TGTGCCGCAGGGGGCTCTAACTATGGCTACACCTTC
CDR3: CAAGGSNYGYTF

size: .
J: TRBJ2-1
V: TRBV7-9
D: .
DNA: TGTGCCAGCAGCCTCCCCAGACTAGTTTCCAATGAGCAGTTCTTC
CDR3: CASSLPRLVSNEQFF

size: once
J: TRBJ2-7
V: TRBV20-1
D: .
DNA: TGCAGTGCAAGTCTTAGCTACGAGCAGTACTTC
CDR3: CSASLSYEQYF

size: .
J: TRBJ1-5
V: TRBV10-2
D: .
DNA: TGCGCCAGCAGCGAACCCGGCAGCGACAATCAGCCCCAGCATTTT
CDR3: CASSEPGSDNQPQHF

size: .
J: TRBJ2-7
V: TRBV12-1
D: .
DNA: TGTGCCAGCAGCTTTCCGGGACTAGCGGGAGACTGGTGTGAGCAGTACTTC
CDR3: CASSFPGLAGDWCEQYF

size: .
J: TRBJ2-2
V: TRBV18
D: .
DNA: TGTGCCAGCTCACTCTCGACTGTCACCGGGGAGCTGTTTTTT
CDR3: CASSLSTVTGELFF

size: .
J: TRBJ2-5
V: TRBV13
D: TRBD2
DNA: TGTGCCAGCAGCTTTGGCGGGAGGGTTCAAGAGACCCAGTACTTC
CDR3: CASSFGGRVQETQYF

size: .
J: TRBJ1-4
V: TRBV7-6
D: TRBD1
DNA: TGTGCCAGCAGTTATGGGGACAGACCGAATGAAAAACTGTTTTTT
CDR3: CASSYGDRPNEKLFF

size: .
J: TRBJ2-1
V: TRBV12-2
D: .
DNA: TGTGCAAGTCGCTTCTTTCCCTCTAGCGGGAGACCCCCTTACAATGAGCAGTTCTTC
CDR3: CASRFFPSSGRPPYNEQFF